The source of this T cell receptor beta chain is a study of T cells in severe cutaneous drug reactions. On the study more broadly: Patients came from Taiwan, Thailand and a European registry, 2011 to 2018.

A note on this clonotype: Antigen specificity is unknown.

Study results and limitations: TRBV12-4 use rose strongly in carbamazepine-induced Stevens-Johnson syndrome or toxic epidermal necrolysis, averaging about 32% in blister cells and around 5.5% in PBMC.

Sequenced patients had Stevens-Johnson syndrome or toxic epidermal necrolysis caused by carbamazepine. CDR1 is SNHLY, CDR2 FYNNEI, per germline. This CDR3 spans 14 amino acids. TCR subtype-specific primers in iRepertoire multiplex PCR prepared libraries for bulk and single-cell sequencing. Using the multiplex PCR reads, TCRdb records one entry per CDR3 protein without DNA. Reported are tens of thousands of distinct CDR3 sequences; the ten largest clones contain around 7%. The rearrangement joins TRBV2 to TRBJ1-2; TCRdb indicates TRBD1, and absent DNA this call remains unverified. Sequenced input: PBMCs. The sequence derives from a human donor with toxic epidermal necrolysis, a severe cutaneous drug reaction. The CDR3 region is CASSEGQGGRGYTF.